The 21 T cell receptor beta chains listed next were all sequenced from one sample in a study of blood T cell repertoires in COVID-19. Only in-frame clones appear in the TCRdb table, and some are missing; sequencing was by immunoSEQ multiplex PCR. The data contain some 170,000 clones, 85% to 95% of them singletons. The sequenced sample was peripheral blood. The receptors come from a woman aged 55-70 years with COVID-19, enrolled during active disease.

The V gene is TRBV5-1, the J gene TRBJ2-7; a possible D gene is TRBD1 (6 bases). V shed 0 bases and J shed 4 bases, with 11 bases lying between them. CDR1 and CDR2 from the germline V gene are SGHRS and YFSETQ. The CDR3 consists of 14 residues. The CDR3 protein is CASSLDRAAYEQYF. The DNA of the CDR3 is TGCGCCAGCAGCTTGGACAGGGCGGCTTACGAGCAGTACTTC.

As concerns this clone: This CDR3 fails to terminate in the conserved phenylalanine or tryptophan, so it likely reflects a read error. The limits of the CDR3 on the DNA are not certain, so only TCRdb's listed CDR3 is given. This sequence joins TRBV27 and TRBJ1-2; the D call in the table, TRBD1, was not verified against the DNA. Including both end residues, the CDR3 is 13 amino acids long. The germline V gene has CDR1 MNHEY and CDR2 SMNVEV (reference sequence). CDR3 protein: CASSPRDRGLLLV.

V and J are TRBV6-6 and TRBJ2-7; D may be TRBD2 (6 bases). CDR3 length: 14 amino acids. Germline loops: CDR1 MNHNY, CDR2 SVGAGI (reference sequence). Trimming cost V 0 bases and J 5 bases, with 11 bases left between them. As DNA, the CDR3 is TGTGCCAGCAGTTACTCATCGGGGGTCCACGAGCAGTACTTC. Translating gives CASSYSSGVHEQYF.

The J gene is TRBJ2-1, the V gene TRBV7-6; 8 nucleotides line up with TRBD1. V was clipped by 7 bases and J by 6 bases; unmatched bases: 14. The CDR3 runs 16 residues. Germline loops: CDR1 SGHVS, CDR2 FNYEAQ. CDR3 DNA sequence: TGTGCCAGCACTACTATACAGGGGGTTTTAGGCAATGAGCAGTTCTTC. Translation: CASTTIQGVLGNEQFF.

The rearrangement uses TRBV4-3 and TRBJ2-1, with TRBD2 matching over 10 bases. The CDR3 consists of 15 residues. V lost 5 bases to trimming and J lost 4 bases; unmatched junction nucleotides: 5. CDR1 is LGHNA, CDR2 YSLEER, per germline. CDR3 sequence (DNA): TGCGCCAGCAGCTACGGACTAGCGGTATACAATGAGCAGTTCTTC. It codes for CASSYGLAVYNEQFF.

The chain recombines TRBV4-3 with TRBJ2-7; 9 bases line up with TRBD1. This CDR3 comprises 16 residues. V dropped 3 bases and J dropped 4; count of bases not matched to a gene: 10. Germline loops: CDR1 LGHNA, CDR2 YSLEER. This CDR3 is CASSQAGQGRGYEQYF. Written as DNA, the CDR3 is TGCGCCAGCAGCCAGGCCGGACAGGGGCGAGGGTACGAGCAGTACTTC.

CDR3 in DNA: TGTGCCAGCAGCCCCAGGGTCGGGACAGGGGACCAAGAGACCCAGTACTTC. It yields the protein CASSPRVGTGDQETQYF. This chain links TRBV9 with TRBJ2-5, with TRBD1 matching 10 bases. Per the germline V gene, CDR1 is SGDLS and CDR2 is YYNGEE. The CDR3 length is 17 residues. The V segment lost 4 bases and the J segment 0 bases; nucleotides outside the gene matches: 9. The full variable domain, completed using reference TRBV9 and TRBJ2-5, is DSGVTQTPKHLITATGQRVTLRCSPRSGDLSVYWYQQSLDQGLQFLIQYYNGEERAKGNILERFSAQQFPDLHSELNLSSLELGDSALYFCASSPRVGTGDQETQYFGPGTRLLVL.

The V call is TRBV27, the J call TRBJ1-1, with D possibly being TRBD1 (6 bases). Trimming took 0 bases from V and 7 from J, leaving 15 bases between them. Germline lookup yields CDR1 MNHEY and CDR2 SMNVEV (reference sequence). CDR3 length: 15 amino acids. CDR3 in DNA: TGTGCCAGCAGTTTATCTACGGGGACAACCCATGAAGCTTTCTTT. Translating gives CASSLSTGTTHEAFF.

CDR3 loop: CASREGGEESGYTF. The CDR3 nucleotides read TGTGCCAGCAGGGAGGGAGGGGAGGAGTCTGGCTACACCTTC. This chain uses TRBV28 with TRBJ1-2; D may be TRBD1 (5 bases). The V and J ends lost 6 bases and 7 bases respectively, with 18 bases between them. The V gene's germline CDR1 is MDHEN and CDR2 SYDVKM. The CDR3 totals 14 residues.

This chain uses TRBV9 with TRBJ2-7, with 8 bases that match TRBD1. CDR3 length: 13 amino acids. J lost 7 bases, V lost 0 bases, and 3 bases had no gene match. Germline V gives CDR1 SGDLS, CDR2 YYNGEE. CDR3: CASSVDTGGEQYF. The CDR3 nucleotides are TGTGCCAGCAGCGTAGACACAGGGGGTGAGCAGTACTTC.

This rearrangement joins TRBV27 to TRBJ2-1; 11 bases are shared with TRBD2. The CDR3 spans 17 residues. Germline assignment: CDR1 MNHEY and CDR2 SMNVEV (reference sequence). The V gene end was trimmed by 5 bases and the J gene end by 6 bases; junction bases not matched to a gene: 12. CDR3 in DNA: TGTGCCAGCAGTCAAACGGGAACTAGCGGGGGATTCAATGAGCAGTTCTTC. Amino acid sequence: CASSQTGTSGGFNEQFF.

V and J are TRBV2 and TRBJ1-4; 7 nucleotides line up with TRBD1. The CDR3 is 14 residues long. Germline values: CDR1 SNHLY, CDR2 FYNNEI. J gave up 5 bases and V 5 bases, and 5 bases lay outside the gene matches. The CDR3 protein is CASSFDRANEKLFF. The CDR3 DNA is TGTGCCAGCAGTTTTGACAGGGCCAATGAAAAACTGTTTTTT.

The chain recombines TRBV15 with TRBJ1-2; no clear D. Trimming cost V 1 base and J 3 bases, with 9 bases left between them. CDR3 length: 14 amino acids. Germline CDR1 reads LNHNV; CDR2 reads YYDKDF (reference sequence). CDR3 sequence: CATSRGIYDYGYTF. In DNA form, the CDR3 reads TGTGCCACCAGCAGAGGTATCTATGACTATGGCTACACCTTC.

The V gene is TRBV7-6, the J gene TRBJ1-6; no reliable D call. CDR1 and CDR2 from the germline V gene are SGHVS and FNYEAQ. This CDR3 is 15 amino acids long. V was cut by 5 bases and J by 7 bases, with 15 bases left in between. The CDR3 nucleotides read TGTGCCAGCAGCGTAGAGGGTGGGGAGAATTCACCCCTCCACTTT. Translation: CASSVEGGENSPLHF.

The sample holds one count of this clone. The rearrangement links TRBV30 to TRBJ1-4; 9 nucleotides agree with TRBD1. The germline V gene encodes CDR1 GTSNPN and CDR2 SVGIG (reference sequence). The CDR3 totals 14 residues. V lost 5 bases to trimming and J lost 8 bases; unmatched junction nucleotides: 9. The CDR3 sequence is CAWARETGGEKLFF. CDR3 nucleotide sequence: TGTGCCTGGGCCAGGGAGACAGGGGGGGAAAAACTGTTTTTT.

This clone appeared once. This sequence joins TRBV19 and TRBJ2-7, with 11 bases lining up with TRBD1. Germline V gives CDR1 LNHDA, CDR2 SQIVND (reference sequence). This CDR3 has 16 amino acids. The J segment lost 3 bases and the V segment lost 5 bases, leaving 9 bases of the junction unmatched. CDR3 loop: CASSYGTGGRGYEQYF. CDR3 nucleotides: TGTGCCAGTAGTTACGGGACAGGGGGTCGTGGCTACGAGCAGTACTTC. Drawing the rest from reference TRBV19 and TRBJ2-7, the complete variable domain is DGGITQSPKYLFRKEGQNVTLSCEQNLNHDAMYWYRQDPGQGLRLIYYSQIVNDFQKGDIAEGYSVSREKKESFPLTVTSAQKNPTAFYLCASSYGTGGRGYEQYFGPGTRLTVT.

The J gene is TRBJ1-4, the V gene TRBV7-9, with 8 bases that match TRBD1. CDR3 length: 14 amino acids. Germline V gives CDR1 SEHNR, CDR2 FQNEAQ (reference sequence). The ends lost 6 bases at V and 7 bases at J; junction bases unmatched: 7. Written as DNA, the CDR3 is TGTGCCAGCAGGGACGACAGGGGTAGTGAAAAACTGTTTTTT. It translates to CASRDDRGSEKLFF. Full variable domain (missing parts from reference TRBV7-9 and TRBJ1-4): DTGVSQNPRHKITKRGQNVTFRCDPISEHNRLYWYRQTLGQGPEFLTYFQNEAQLEKSRLLSDRFSAERPKGSFSTLEIQRTEQGDSAMYLCASRDDRGSEKLFFGSGTQLSVL.

This clone was observed once. The V call is TRBV27, the J call TRBJ2-1; D is unclear. There are 13 residues in the CDR3. The germline V gene has CDR1 MNHEY and CDR2 SMNVEV (reference sequence). Trimming took off 7 bases at V and 7 bases at J, with 14 bases between the two ends. Here the CDR3 DNA reads TGTGCCAGCAAACCTACCACCAGGAATGAGCAGTTCTTC. Translating gives CASKPTTRNEQFF.

V is TRBV19 and J is TRBJ1-5; TRBD1 is a possible D gene (6 bases). The CDR3 totals 12 residues. Germline CDR1 reads LNHDA; CDR2 reads SQIVND (reference sequence). V shed 4 bases and J shed 10 bases, with 11 bases lying between them. The DNA of the CDR3 is TGTGCCAGTAGTAGGGGACAATATCCCCAGCATTTT. Its protein is CASSRGQYPQHF.

This chain joins TRBV7-9 and TRBJ2-2, with 12 bases aligning to TRBD2. The CDR3 length is 15 residues. CDR1 and CDR2 from the germline V gene are SEHNR and FQNEAQ (reference sequence). The V gene end was trimmed by 6 bases and the J gene end by 5 bases; junction bases not matched to a gene: 4. The CDR3 sequence: CASRPTSGGTGELFF. As DNA, the CDR3 is TGTGCCAGCAGGCCGACTAGCGGGGGAACCGGGGAGCTGTTTTTT.

The rearrangement links TRBV27 to TRBJ2-7; D gene uncertain. V lost 8 bases and J 2 bases, leaving 7 bases between the germline ends. The CDR3 length is 11 residues. The germline gives CDR1 MNHEY, CDR2 SMNVEV (reference sequence). CDR3 region: CASARAYEQYF. The DNA of the CDR3 is TGTGCCAGCGCTAGAGCCTACGAGCAGTACTTC.